The present T cell receptor beta chain was sequenced within a study of T cell repertoires in cytomegalovirus infection. Study context: Matching HLA type, along with CMV infection, was indicated by public TCR beta signatures.

This clonotype was found many times. Its target is not known. TCRdb called the reads again in MiXCR, with one record for every CDR3 protein. The sample lists roughly 230,000 distinct CDR3 sequences; roughly 12% were seen once. The CDR3 length is 16 residues. Germline assignment: CDR1 MDHEN and CDR2 SYDVKM. Trimming left V 2 bases short and J 6 bases short, with 17 bases between. Study conclusions and caveats: Ex vivo responses were dominated by HLA-C-restricted CMV-specific TCR beta clonotypes. Cumulated frequencies of public TCR beta families served to identify carriers of CMV plus the relevant HLA.

This TCR was recovered from a human donor in good health (CMV status not recorded). Some clones in this sample may be carry-over from other donors' samples. The chain joins TRBV28 to TRBJ2-1, with D unclear. What was sequenced was PBMCs. The CDR3 nucleotides read TGTGCCAGCAGTTTAAGTGGAAGGCCCTTGGGCAATGAGCAGTTCTTC. Translated, it gives CASSLSGRPLGNEQFF.